The T cell receptor beta chain described here comes from a study of graft-versus-host responses after intestinal transplantation. At the level of the study: Anti-thymocyte globulin induction was given to all recipients, followed by tacrolimus and steroids for about 3 years.

V gave up 4 bases and J gave up 0 bases, with 10 bases separating them. The germline CDR1 and CDR2 sequences are LGHNA and YSLEER. CDR3 size: 15 residues. Only in-frame clones appear in the TCRdb table, and some are missing; sequencing was by immunoSEQ multiplex PCR. The table has 45,000 to 60,000 clones, 85% to 95% seen once. Points from the study as a whole: GvH clones surfaced in recipient marrow, some emerging earlier in ileum or blood. Allografts from individuals with graft-donor T cell macrochimerism displayed high graft-versus-host to host-versus-graft clonal ratios.

As regards this clone: The antigen is not known.

Sequencing used unstimulated CD8+ T cells sorted from spleen or lymph node cells, obtained before transplant. The sequence came from a human donor who was the organ donor for an intestinal transplant. The chain uses TRBV4-3 and TRBJ1-3; possibly TRBD1 for D (6 bases). CDR3 DNA sequence: TGCGCCAGCAGCCTTGGGGGGCTCTCTGGAAACACCATATATTTT. Translation: CASSLGGLSGNTIYF.